The next 25 T cell receptor beta chains were all read from a single sample in a study of regulatory dendritic cells for organ transplantation. Assay used: immunoSEQ multiplex PCR; TCRdb lists only in-frame clones, some missing. The table includes tens of thousands of clones, roughly 80% detected once. The sequenced sample consisted of naive CD4+ T cells from blood. Regarding subset: CD45RA+ naive T cells. The receptor set was obtained from a human donor in good health.

The chain is built from TRBV7-2 and TRBJ2-2, with a tentative D call TRBD2 (5 bases). The CDR3 is 14 amino acids. V was clipped by 5 bases and J by 2 bases, with 9 bases between them. Germline assignment: CDR1 SGHTA and CDR2 FQGNSA. CDR3 sequence reads: CASSGRGNTGELFF. The DNA of the CDR3 is TGTGCCAGCAGCGGCCGGGGTAACACCGGGGAGCTGTTTTTT.

The chain couples TRBV5-4 to TRBJ2-1; 7 bases are a match to TRBD2. Germline lookup yields CDR1 SGHNT and CDR2 YYREEE (reference sequence). The V segment lost 3 bases and the J segment 2 bases; nucleotides outside the gene matches: 2. The CDR3 spans 14 residues. The CDR3 DNA is TGTGCCAGCAGCTCCCGGGGGGCCTACAATGAGCAGTTCTTC. Its protein product is CASSSRGAYNEQFF.

This rearrangement joins TRBV5-4 to TRBJ2-2; D is perhaps TRBD1 (6 bases). The CDR3 length is 16 residues. V shed 4 bases and J shed 5 bases, with 18 bases lying between them. The germline CDR1 and CDR2 sequences are SGHNT and YYREEE (reference sequence). CDR3 DNA: TGTGCCAGCAGCCCCAGACAGGACCTAAGGACCGGGGAGCTGTTTTTT. Protein product: CASSPRQDLRTGELFF.

The CDR3 DNA sequence: TGTGCCATGCGGGACAGGGACTACGAGCAGTACTTC. Protein product: CAMRDRDYEQYF. This sequence joins TRBV10-3 and TRBJ2-7; 9 bases match TRBD1. Germline V gene lookup returns CDR1 ENHRY and CDR2 SYGVKD. The ends lost 9 bases at V and 3 bases at J; junction bases unmatched: 3. The CDR3 is 12 residues long.

A few counts support this clone. The chain combines TRBV5-6 with TRBJ1-6; 9 bases are a match to TRBD1. V lost 2 bases, J lost 10 bases, and 7 bases stayed unmatched. Germline V lookup: CDR1 SGHDT, CDR2 YYEEEE. The CDR3 has 15 residues. The CDR3 nucleotides are TGTGCCAGCAGCTTCCGGGACAGGGTAGTCTCACCCCTCCACTTT. Translating gives CASSFRDRVVSPLHF.

This clone has a handful of counts. The genes are TRBV7-6 and TRBJ1-5, with D perhaps matching TRBD1 (5 bases). Germline values: CDR1 SGHVS, CDR2 FNYEAQ. With 5 bases removed from V and 3 bases from J, the gap between germline ends came to 11 bases. This CDR3 spans 14 amino acids. In DNA form, the CDR3 reads TGTGCCAGCAGCCCGCCAGGGCCCAATCAGCCCCAGCATTTT. Encoded protein: CASSPPGPNQPQHF.

Here the CDR3 DNA reads TGTGCCAGCAGTCTCACAGGGGGCCCAAGAGAGACCCAGTACTTC. Amino acid sequence: CASSLTGGPRETQYF. The chain combines TRBV27 with TRBJ2-5, with 9 bases matching TRBD1. V dropped 5 bases and J dropped 4; count of bases not matched to a gene: 8. The germline CDR1 and CDR2 sequences are MNHEY and SMNVEV (reference sequence). This CDR3 spans 15 amino acids.

V is TRBV2 and J is TRBJ2-4; a weak D match, TRBD1 (5 bases). The CDR3 extends over 15 amino acids. Deletions cut 2 bases from V and 1 base from J, with 9 bases between. The germline V gene has CDR1 SNHLY and CDR2 FYNNEI. The CDR3 spells CASSERNRAKNIQYF. For the CDR3, the DNA is TGTGCCAGCAGTGAAAGGAACAGGGCCAAAAACATTCAGTACTTC.

The V and J genes are TRBV4-2 and TRBJ1-6, with 7 bases matching TRBD1. This CDR3 is 18 amino acids long. The V segment lost 1 base and the J segment 1 base; nucleotides outside the gene matches: 7. Germline-derived CDR1 and CDR2 are LGHNA and YNFKEQ. In DNA form, the CDR3 reads TGTGCCAGCAGCCAAGCGGGACAGAGATATTCCTATAATTCACCCCTCCACTTT. This gives the protein CASSQAGQRYSYNSPLHF.

The chain has TRBV25-1 and TRBJ1-1; D ambiguous. This CDR3 spans 14 amino acids. The germline gives CDR1 MGHDK, CDR2 SYGVNS. With 2 bases removed from V and 5 bases from J, the gap between germline ends came to 12 bases. CDR3 loop: CASSEGSWATEAFF. CDR3 DNA: TGTGCCAGCAGTGAAGGGAGTTGGGCAACTGAAGCTTTCTTT.

This chain uses TRBV27 with TRBJ2-2; 7 bases are shared with TRBD2. The germline gives CDR1 MNHEY, CDR2 SMNVEV (reference sequence). The CDR3 loop spans 14 amino acids. V was clipped by 1 base and J by 4 bases; unmatched bases: 0. The CDR3 DNA follows: TGTGCCAGCAGTTTATGGGGGGGCACCGGGGAGCTGTTTTTT. Translated: CASSLWGGTGELFF.

The V gene is TRBV9, the J gene TRBJ2-7; D is ambiguous. CDR3 length: 16 residues. V dropped 4 bases and J dropped 0 bases, with 17 bases sitting between them. Looked up from germline, CDR1 is SGDLS and CDR2 is YYNGEE. The CDR3 DNA reads TGTGCCAGCAGCCCTCGGTCCTCCATCTCCTCCTACGAGCAGTACTTC. This codes for CASSPRSSISSYEQYF.

The chain recombines TRBV9 with TRBJ2-5; 8 nucleotides line up with TRBD1. This CDR3 spans 15 amino acids. V was pared by 4 bases and J by 2 bases, with 7 bases of the junction left unmatched. CDR1 SGDLS and CDR2 YYNGEE come from the germline V gene. This CDR3 is CASSPRGQAQETQYF. CDR3 DNA sequence: TGTGCCAGCAGCCCCCGGGGACAGGCTCAAGAGACCCAGTACTTC.

J is TRBJ1-2 and V is TRBV6-1; TRBD1 matches at 9 bases. V dropped 6 bases and J dropped 3; count of bases not matched to a gene: 8. Germline CDR1 reads MNHNS; CDR2 reads SASEGT. The CDR3 covers 15 residues. The DNA for the CDR3 is TGTGCCAGCAGCTACAGGGGGCAATGGGACTATGGCTACACCTTC. Amino acids: CASSYRGQWDYGYTF.

The chain links TRBV5-4 to TRBJ2-1, with D possibly matching TRBD2 (7 bases). Trimming removed 0 bases at V and 4 bases at J, with 11 bases between. The CDR3 spans 15 residues. Germline assignment: CDR1 SGHNT and CDR2 YYREEE (reference sequence). In DNA, the CDR3 is TGTGCCAGCAGCTTGGGAGGGGGGGATTACAATGAGCAGTTCTTC. Translated, it gives CASSLGGGDYNEQFF.

The CDR3, as DNA: TGCGCCAGCAGCCAAGAAAGGGTCAGGGGCAATCAGCCCCAGCATTTT. It codes for CASSQERVRGNQPQHF. The chain uses TRBV4-1 and TRBJ1-5, with a tentative D call TRBD1 (5 bases). The CDR3 totals 16 residues. Between the trimmed V and J ends, which lost 0 bases and 2 bases, there was a span of 11 bases. The V gene's germline CDR1 is MGHRA and CDR2 YSYEKL.

The gene calls are TRBV28 and TRBJ1-2; the D gene is possibly TRBD1 (5 bases). This CDR3 has 15 residues. Looked up from germline, CDR1 is MDHEN and CDR2 is SYDVKM. With 1 base removed from V and 5 bases from J, the gap between germline ends came to 14 bases. CDR3: CASSLSGRVKYGYTF. The CDR3 coding sequence is TGTGCCAGCAGTTTATCCGGCAGGGTCAAATATGGCTACACCTTC.

The genes are TRBV7-9 and TRBJ2-5; 9 bases agree with TRBD2. Germline trimming cut 5 bases from V and 2 bases from J; bases unmatched to any gene: 6. CDR3 length equals 15 residues. From germline, CDR1 is SEHNR and CDR2 FQNEAQ (reference sequence). CDR3 sequence: CASSLSGGRQETQYF. In nucleotides, the CDR3 is TGTGCCAGCAGCCTCAGCGGGGGGCGACAAGAGACCCAGTACTTC.

The gene calls are TRBV18 and TRBJ1-1; tentatively, D is TRBD1 (6 bases). The germline gives CDR1 KGHSH, CDR2 LQKENI. The CDR3 loop spans 15 amino acids. Trimming removed 3 bases at V and 4 bases at J, with 15 bases between. The CDR3 DNA is TGTGCCAGCTCACCGCCTTCACAGGGTTCCACTGAAGCTTTCTTT. This translates into CASSPPSQGSTEAFF.

This rearrangement joins TRBV2 to TRBJ2-3; 7 bases are a match to TRBD1. Per the germline V gene, CDR1 is SNHLY and CDR2 is FYNNEI. This CDR3 region has 15 residues. V shed 4 bases, J shed 2 bases, and the junction held 6 bases outside the gene matches. Written as DNA, the CDR3 is TGTGCCAGCAGTGGGGTGACAGGGATCACAGATACGCAGTATTTT. Translation: CASSGVTGITDTQYF.

This clone came up once. This sequence joins TRBV12-5 and TRBJ1-5; D remains unclear. There are 14 residues in the CDR3. Germline CDR1 LGHNT, CDR2 FRNRAP. V lost 1 base to trimming and J lost 5 bases, with 9 bases between them. CDR3 bases: TGTGCTAGTGGTTTGGGCACAGAAGATCAGCCCCAGCATTTT. Its translation is CASGLGTEDQPQHF.

This clone was seen a few times. The chain joins TRBV10-1 to TRBJ1-2, with D perhaps matching TRBD1 (6 bases). The V gene's germline CDR1 is WNHNN and CDR2 SYGVQD (reference sequence). V lost 5 bases to trimming and J lost 7 bases, with 11 bases between them. The CDR3 runs 12 residues. The CDR3 sequence: CASSSFRGGYTF. For the CDR3, the DNA is TGCGCCAGCAGTTCCTTCAGGGGTGGCTACACCTTC.

This rearrangement joins TRBV5-1 to TRBJ1-1; 9 positions agree with TRBD1. Germline CDR1 is SGHRS and CDR2 is YFSETQ. The length of the CDR3 is 14 residues. Trimming cost V 4 bases and J 3 bases; bases outside gene matches: 4. The CDR3 spells CASSRQGGDTEAFF. The DNA of the CDR3 is TGCGCCAGCAGCAGACAGGGGGGAGACACTGAAGCTTTCTTT.

This clone was counted between two and nine times. The rearrangement links TRBV5-1 to TRBJ2-1, with TRBD2 matching over 9 bases. Germline trimming cut 5 bases from V and 7 bases from J; bases unmatched to any gene: 10. The CDR3 contains 15 residues. Germline values: CDR1 SGHRS, CDR2 YFSETQ. The DNA of the CDR3 is TGCGCCAGCAGTATGATGAGCGGGGGGTTTAATGAGCAGTTCTTC. Protein product: CASSMMSGGFNEQFF.

V usage is TRBV5-6 and J usage is TRBJ1-1; perhaps TRBD1 as D (5 bases). V gave up 4 bases and J gave up 2 bases, with 15 bases separating them. This CDR3 comprises 15 residues. From germline, CDR1 is SGHDT and CDR2 YYEEEE. The CDR3 nucleotides are TGTGCCAGCAGCGCACTTCAAGGGGCTAACACTGAAGCTTTCTTT. It yields the protein CASSALQGANTEAFF.